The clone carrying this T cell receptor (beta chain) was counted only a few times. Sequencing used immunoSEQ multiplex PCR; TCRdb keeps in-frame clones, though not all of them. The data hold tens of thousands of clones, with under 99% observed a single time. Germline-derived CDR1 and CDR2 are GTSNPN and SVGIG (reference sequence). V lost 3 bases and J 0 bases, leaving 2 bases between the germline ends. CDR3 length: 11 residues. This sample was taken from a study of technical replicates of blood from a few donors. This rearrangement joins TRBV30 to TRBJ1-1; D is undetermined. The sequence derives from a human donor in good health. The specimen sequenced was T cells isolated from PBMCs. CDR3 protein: CAWSMNTEAFF. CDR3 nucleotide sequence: TGTGCCTGGAGCATGAACACTGAAGCTTTCTTT.